The clone carrying this T cell receptor beta chain has more than one count but fewer than ten. Extracted from the samples, RNA was reverse transcribed into cDNA to serve as the sequencing template. Profiled with immunoSEQ multiplex PCR; TCRdb holds only in-frame clones, not every one. Of around 140,000 clones in the sample, 45% to 60% were seen once. This entry comes from a study of CD8+ T cells in alopecia areata. J lost 5 bases, V lost 4 bases, and 13 bases had no gene match. Germline V CDR1 and CDR2: SGHRS, YFSETQ. This CDR3 comprises 17 residues. The gene calls are TRBV5-1 and TRBJ2-5, with 11 bases identical to TRBD2. Sequenced input: CD4+ T cells sorted from blood. The source is a human donor with alopecia areata. CDR3 sequence reads: CASSPWTSGLRAETQYF. DNA for the CDR3: TGCGCCAGCAGCCCTTGGACTAGCGGGTTGCGAGCGGAGACCCAGTACTTC.